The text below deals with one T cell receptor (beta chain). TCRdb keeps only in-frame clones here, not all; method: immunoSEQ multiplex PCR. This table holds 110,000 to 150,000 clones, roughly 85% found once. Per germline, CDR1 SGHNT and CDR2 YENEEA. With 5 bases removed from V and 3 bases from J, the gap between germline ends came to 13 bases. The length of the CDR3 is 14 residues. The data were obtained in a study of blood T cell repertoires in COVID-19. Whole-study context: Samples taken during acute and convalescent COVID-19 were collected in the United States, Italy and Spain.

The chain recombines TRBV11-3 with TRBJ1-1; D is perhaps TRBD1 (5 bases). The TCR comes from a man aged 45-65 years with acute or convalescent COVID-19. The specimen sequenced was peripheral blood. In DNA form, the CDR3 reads TGTGCCAGCAGCGTCGGGGGGATGGACACTGAAGCTTTCTTT. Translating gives CASSVGGMDTEAFF. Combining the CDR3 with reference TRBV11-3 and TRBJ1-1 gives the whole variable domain EAGVVQSPRYKIIEKKQPVAFWCNPISGHNTLYWYLQNLGQGPELLIRYENEEAVDDSQLPKDRFSAERLKGVDSTLKIQPAELGDSAVYLCASSVGGMDTEAFFGQGTRLTVV.